Listed below are T cell receptor beta chains from one sample, sequenced in a study of T cells after posttransplantation cyclophosphamide. Libraries were prepared by immunoSEQ multiplex PCR; TCRdb keeps only in-frame clonotypes and omits some of them. The sample holds a few thousand clones, around 73% seen once. The sequenced sample was CD8+ T cells sorted from PBMCs, obtained approximately 35 weeks after a stem cell transplant with posttransplant cyclophosphamide. The receptors were sampled from a male patient in his 30s who received an allogeneic stem cell transplant from a related donor, was CMV-positive, and had no GVHD. Some T cells may trace back to the graft donor. Both conserved end residues are part of each CDR3. The D gene is left open where the match is weak. Some rows have no size entry. The others give once, few or many, or a class for an expanded clone.

clone size	J gene	V gene	D gene	CDR3 DNA	CDR3 protein
.	TRBJ2-7	TRBV6-1	TRBD1	TGTGCCAGCAGTGAGGGACAGGGGGCGCGTATATACGAGCAGTACTTC	CASSEGQGARIYEQYF
.	TRBJ2-7	TRBV4-1	TRBD1	TGCGCCAGCAGCCAAGAACCGGGACAGGCCTACGAGCAGTACTTC	CASSQEPGQAYEQYF
.	TRBJ1-1	TRBV7-6	.	TGTGCCAGCAGCTCCTCGGGGGGGAACACTGAAGCTTTCTTT	CASSSSGGNTEAFF
.	TRBJ2-3	TRBV6-6	TRBD1	TGTGCCAGCAGTCAGGGGGCAGATACGCAGTATTTT	CASSQGADTQYF
few	TRBJ2-5	TRBV7-2	TRBD2	TGTGCCAGCAGCTTCCCCCGACTAGCGGGGGAACAGAAAGAGACCCAGTACTTC	CASSFPRLAGEQKETQYF
.	TRBJ1-3	TRBV27	.	TGTGCCAGCAGTTCCCGGGAGGGGTTCTCTGGGAACACCATATATTTT	CASSSREGFSGNTIYF
medium-sized	TRBJ2-7	TRBV13	.	TGTGCCAGCAGCTTAGCGGGAGACTCCTACGAGCAGTACTTC	CASSLAGDSYEQYF
.	TRBJ2-3	TRBV7-9	.	TGTGCCAGCAGCTCGACACTTAACACAGATACGCAGTATTTT	CASSSTLNTDTQYF
.	TRBJ2-7	TRBV4-1	TRBD2	TGCGCCAGCAGCCAATTTTCCGGGGGGTACGAGCAGTACTTC	CASSQFSGGYEQYF
.	TRBJ1-1	TRBV2	TRBD1	TGTGCCAGCAGTGTCTCATCAGTCCGGGACAGGGTGGGGGGGACTGAAGCTTTCTTT	CASSVSSVRDRVGGTEAFF
large	TRBJ2-1	TRBV10-3	TRBD2	TGTGCCATCAGCGCGGCGGGAGGCGTGGATGAGCAGTTCTTC	CAISAAGGVDEQFF
.	TRBJ2-4	TRBV28	.	TGTGCCAGCACCTCCGGGAACATTCAGTACTTC	CASTSGNIQYF
.	TRBJ2-7	TRBV9	.	TGTGCCAGCAGCCTATCGACAGGAACCTACGAGCAGTACTTC	CASSLSTGTYEQYF
once	TRBJ2-7	TRBV14	.	TGTGCCAGCAGCCATCTATACGGGTCCGAGCAGTACTTC	CASSHLYGSEQYF
few	TRBJ1-2	TRBV6-5	.	TGTGCCAGCAGTTACAACAGGAATGGCTACACCTTC	CASSYNRNGYTF
.	TRBJ1-2	TRBV25-1	.	TGTGCCAGCAGTGTCCTCCGGGATTATGGCTACACCTTC	CASSVLRDYGYTF
.	TRBJ2-6	TRBV5-1	.	TGCGCCAGCAGCTTGGAATACCAGGTCTCTGGGGCCAACGTCCTGACTTTC	CASSLEYQVSGANVLTF
few	TRBJ2-1	TRBV5-6	TRBD2	TGTGCCAGCGTCTGGGGGACTAGCGCAAATGAGCAGTTCTTC	CASVWGTSANEQFF
once	TRBJ1-1	TRBV28	TRBD1	TGTGCCAGCAAAGAGACAGGGGGCACTGAAGCTTTCTTT	CASKETGGTEAFF
.	TRBJ2-7	TRBV4-2	TRBD2	TGTGCCAGCAGCCAAGAAACTAGCGGCCCCTACGAGCAGTACTTC	CASSQETSGPYEQYF
few	TRBJ2-1	TRBV11-2	.	TGCGCCAGCAGCCAAGGGGAGGAGGGCAATGAGCAGTTCTTC	CASSQGEEGNEQFF
.	TRBJ1-2	TRBV6-5	TRBD1	TGTGCCAGCAGTTACACGGACAGGGATGGCTACACCTTC	CASSYTDRDGYTF
.	TRBJ2-1	TRBV11-3	TRBD2	TGTGCCAGCAGCGGATATGGGCGGGGGGACAATGAGCAGTTCTTC	CASSGYGRGDNEQFF
.	TRBJ2-1	TRBV11-2	TRBD2	TGTGCCAGCAGCTTTACCGGGACTAGCTCTTACAATGAGCAGTTCTTC	CASSFTGTSSYNEQFF
.	TRBJ2-7	TRBV27	TRBD2	TGTGCCAGCAGTTTAACGGGGGGTGCCTACGAGCAGTACTTC	CASSLTGGAYEQYF
.	TRBJ2-1	TRBV7-9	.	TGTGCCAGCAGCTTAATAACTAGGCCCTTCGATGAGCAGTTCTTC	CASSLITRPFDEQFF
.	TRBJ2-7	TRBV18	.	TGTGCCAGCTCACCACCTGGGGCCTGGGAGCAGTACTTC	CASSPPGAWEQYF
few	TRBJ2-3	TRBV6-4	TRBD2	TGTGCCAGCAGTGACTTAGCGGGAGGGGACACAGATACGCAGTATTTT	CASSDLAGGDTDTQYF
.	TRBJ2-7	TRBV28	.	TGTGCCAGCAGTTTACTGGACGGGCGGGACGACGAGCAGTACTTC	CASSLLDGRDDEQYF
.	TRBJ1-1	TRBV15	.	TGTGCCACCAGCCAGGGTCTGAACACTGAAGCTTTCTTT	CATSQGLNTEAFF
.	TRBJ2-1	TRBV4-3	TRBD2	TGCGCCAGCAGCCAAGGCGCCCTCCGAGAGCGGGAGTTTGAGCAGTTCTTC	CASSQGALREREFEQFF
few	TRBJ2-2	TRBV7-8	TRBD2	TGTGCCAGCAGCCCGACGTCGTCGACTAGCTTGGCGGGGGAGCTGTTTTTT	CASSPTSSTSLAGELFF
.	TRBJ1-6	TRBV5-6	.	TGTGCCAGCAGCTTGGGACAGAATAATTCCCCCCTCCACTTT	CASSLGQNNSPLHF
.	TRBJ2-5	TRBV19	TRBD1	TGTGCCAGTAGCGACCCGAGGGACAGCCAAGAGACCCAGTACTTC	CASSDPRDSQETQYF
.	TRBJ1-6	TRBV1	.	TGCGCCAGCAGCCTTAGCTTCGGAATCCTCCACTTT	CASSLSFGILHF
.	TRBJ2-7	TRBV11-2	TRBD2	TGTGCCAGCAGCTTAGGAGCGGGGGGACATTACGAGCAGTACTTC	CASSLGAGGHYEQYF
few	TRBJ1-2	TRBV28	.	TGTGCCAGCAGGGAAGAAGGGGTTGGCTACACCTTC	CASREEGVGYTF
.	TRBJ1-1	TRBV15	.	TGTGCCACCGGTAACAGCTTGAACACTGAAGCTTTCTTT	CATGNSLNTEAFF
.	TRBJ2-1	TRBV27	.	TGTGCCAGCAGTTTATTCGGCAATGAGCAGTTCTTC	CASSLFGNEQFF
.	TRBJ2-1	TRBV6-6	TRBD2	TGTGCCAGCAGTTACCTAGCGGGATACAATGAGCAGTTCTTC	CASSYLAGYNEQFF
once	TRBJ2-2	TRBV11-2	TRBD2	TGTGCCAGCCTGCGGGGGAACACCGGGGAGCTGCTTTTT	CASLRGNTGELLF
.	TRBJ2-7	TRBV5-6	.	TGTGCCAGCAGCTTGTCGGCAGGGCCCTCCTACGAGCAGTACTTC	CASSLSAGPSYEQYF
few	TRBJ1-2	TRBV15	TRBD1	TGTGCCACCAGCGGTAACAGGGGGCTGAGCTATGGCTACACCTTC	CATSGNRGLSYGYTF
.	TRBJ2-5	TRBV5-4	TRBD2	TGTGCCAGCAGCTTGGATGTAATGCTAGCGGGGGCTCTAGAGACCCAGTACTTC	CASSLDVMLAGALETQYF
.	TRBJ1-5	TRBV28	.	TGTGCCAGCAGTTTATGGCAGGGCAATCAGCCCCAGCATTTT	CASSLWQGNQPQHF
.	TRBJ2-7	TRBV6-1	.	TGTGCCAGCAGCTTCCTTGAGGATTACGAGCAGTACTTC	CASSFLEDYEQYF
.	TRBJ2-3	TRBV7-9	TRBD2	TGTGCCAGCAGCTTATCTGGCCTAGCGGGAGCAGATACGCAGTATTTT	CASSLSGLAGADTQYF
.	TRBJ1-5	TRBV28	.	TGTGCCAGCAGTCCACCCCCGGGGAGTAAGAGTAATCAGCCCCAGCATTTT	CASSPPPGSKSNQPQHF
.	TRBJ2-5	TRBV7-8	TRBD2	TGTGCCAGCACCCTATTAACTGGCGGGGGGGCACAAGAGACCCAGTACTTC	CASTLLTGGGAQETQYF
.	TRBJ2-7	TRBV7-9	TRBD2	TGTGCCAGCAGCCCAGGACTAGCGGGAGTGCCGCTCGAGCAGTACTTC	CASSPGLAGVPLEQYF
.	TRBJ2-5	TRBV5-1	TRBD1	TGCGCCAGCGGAAAACAGGGGGTAAAAATCTCACAAGAGACCCAGTACTTC	CASGKQGVKISQETQYF
once	TRBJ2-5	TRBV16	.	TGTGCCAGCAGCCAATCTATCGTACTGTGGACCCAGTACTTC	CASSQSIVLWTQYF
.	TRBJ2-7	TRBV2	TRBD1	TGTGCCAGCAGTGAAGAGGGGGCGGTGATCTACGAGCAGTACTTC	CASSEEGAVIYEQYF
medium-sized	TRBJ2-1	TRBV5-1	.	TGCGCCAGCAGCTTGCATGGTGGGAGTAATGAGCAGTTCTTC	CASSLHGGSNEQFF
.	TRBJ1-1	TRBV18	TRBD1	TGTGCCAGCTCACCCGGGACAGGGAGTACTGAAGCTTTCTTT	CASSPGTGSTEAFF